This TCR beta chain was captured by sequencing in a study of shared clonotypes between healthy human individuals. General study results and limits: Around 5.3% of naive CD4 clonotypes were shared across a handful of donors. On the whole, naive subsets had larger estimated richness than memory subsets had.

About this clone itself: Its antigen is unknown.

Only in-frame clones appear in the TCRdb table, and some are missing; sequencing was by immunoSEQ multiplex PCR. The sample lists approximately 330,000 clones, 70% to 75% seen once, with 10% in the top ten. In the CD4+ fraction, cells were divided into CD45RA+ naive and CD45RA-negative memory subsets. The source material was memory CD4+ T cells sorted from blood. Stated subset: CD45RA-negative fraction. The source is a man aged 30-40 years in good health.

The CDR3 loop reads CSVDGGTNEKLFF. The CDR3 bases are TGCAGCGTTGATGGGGGAACTAATGAAAAACTGTTTTTT. The chain employs TRBV29-1 and TRBJ1-4; D possibly corresponds to TRBD1 (5 bases). This CDR3 has 13 residues. Germline CDR1 and CDR2: SQVTM and ANQGSEA. V was shortened by 3 bases and J by 1 base, with 6 bases between the two germline ends.